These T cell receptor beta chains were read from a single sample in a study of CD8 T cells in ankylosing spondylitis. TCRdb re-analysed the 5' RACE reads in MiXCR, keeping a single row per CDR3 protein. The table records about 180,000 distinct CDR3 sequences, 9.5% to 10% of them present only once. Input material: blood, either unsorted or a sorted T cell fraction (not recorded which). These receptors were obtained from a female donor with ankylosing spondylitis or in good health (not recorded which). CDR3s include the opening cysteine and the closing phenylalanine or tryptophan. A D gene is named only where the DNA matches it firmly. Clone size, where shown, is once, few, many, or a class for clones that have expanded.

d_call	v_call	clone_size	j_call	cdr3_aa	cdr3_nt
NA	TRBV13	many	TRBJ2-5	CASSSRGPRAEETQYF	TGTGCCAGCAGCTCCAGAGGACCCCGGGCGGAAGAGACCCAGTACTTC
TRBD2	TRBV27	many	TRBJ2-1	CASSFGTSGDNEQFF	TGTGCCAGCAGTTTCGGGACTAGCGGGGACAATGAGCAGTTCTTC
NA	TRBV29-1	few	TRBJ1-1	CSVQPEGTEAFF	TGCAGCGTCCAGCCCGAGGGCACTGAAGCTTTCTTT
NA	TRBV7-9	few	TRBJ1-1	CASSPRAAEAFF	TGTGCCAGCAGCCCTAGGGCGGCTGAAGCTTTCTTT
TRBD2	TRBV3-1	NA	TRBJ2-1	CASTETSGSLDEQFF	TGTGCCAGCACGGAGACTAGCGGGAGCTTAGATGAGCAGTTCTTC
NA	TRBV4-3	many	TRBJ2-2	CASSQRDAGELFF	TGCGCCAGCAGCCAACGGGACGCCGGGGAGCTGTTTTTT
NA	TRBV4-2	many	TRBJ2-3	CASSLSSAASTDTQYF	TGTGCCAGCAGCCTGAGCTCGGCGGCTAGCACAGATACGCAGTATTTT
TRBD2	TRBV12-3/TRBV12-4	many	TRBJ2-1	CASSLLAGGLDEQFF	TGTGCCAGCAGTCTCCTAGCGGGAGGGCTAGATGAGCAGTTCTTC
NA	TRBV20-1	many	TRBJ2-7	CSAVPEDSYEQYF	TGCAGTGCCGTACCCGAGGACTCCTACGAGCAGTACTTC
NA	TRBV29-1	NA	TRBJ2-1	CSVDRPYRDNEQFF	TGCAGCGTTGATAGGCCTTATCGGGACAATGAGCAGTTCTTC
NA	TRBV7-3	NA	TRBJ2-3	CASSMGGAGSTDTQYF	TGTGCCAGCAGTATGGGGGGAGCGGGTAGCACAGATACGCAGTATTTT
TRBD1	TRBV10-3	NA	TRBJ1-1	CAISGDSGSLNTEAFF	TGTGCCATCAGTGGGGACAGCGGAAGTCTAAACACTGAAGCTTTCTTT
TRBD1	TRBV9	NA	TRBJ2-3	CASSGTGDSSTDTQYF	TGTGCCAGCAGCGGGACAGGGGACTCTAGCACAGATACGCAGTATTTT
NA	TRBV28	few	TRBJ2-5	CASSYFGSREETQYF	TGTGCCAGCAGTTATTTCGGGTCCAGGGAAGAGACCCAGTACTTC
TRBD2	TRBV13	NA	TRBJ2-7	CASSQTAGGSSYEQYF	TGTGCCAGCAGCCAGACAGCGGGAGGGTCCTCCTACGAGCAGTACTTC
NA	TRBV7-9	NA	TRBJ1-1	CASSLAGGLNTEAFF	TGTGCCAGCAGCTTGGCGGGGGGACTGAACACTGAAGCTTTCTTT
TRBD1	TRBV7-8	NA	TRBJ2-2	CASSWGITGVGIGELFF	TGTGCCAGCAGCTGGGGGATAACAGGGGTTGGCATCGGGGAGCTGTTTTTT
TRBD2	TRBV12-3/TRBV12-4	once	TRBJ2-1	CASRDGLAFDNEQFF	TGTGCCAGCAGGGACGGACTAGCGTTTGACAATGAGCAGTTCTTC
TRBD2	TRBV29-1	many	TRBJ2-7	CSAGLGIDEQYF	TGCAGCGCCGGACTAGGAATCGACGAGCAGTACTTC
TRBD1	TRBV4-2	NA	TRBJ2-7	CASSQLGTGDSYEQYF	TGTGCCAGCAGCCAACTCGGGACAGGGGATTCCTACGAGCAGTACTTC
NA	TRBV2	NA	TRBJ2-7	CASSENEQYF	TGTGCCAGCAGTGAAAACGAGCAGTACTTC
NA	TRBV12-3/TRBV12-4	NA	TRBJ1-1	CASSLNVNTEAFF	TGTGCCAGCAGTTTAAATGTGAACACTGAAGCTTTCTTT
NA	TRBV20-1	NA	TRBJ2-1	CSSEAGVNEQFF	TGCAGTTCCGAGGCCGGGGTGAACGAGCAGTTCTTC
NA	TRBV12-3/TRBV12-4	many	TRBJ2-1	CASSPEYHYSHEQFF	TGTGCCAGCAGTCCAGAGTACCACTACTCCCATGAGCAGTTCTTC